The sequence of this T cell receptor beta chain was determined in a study of OX40 agonist ivuxolimab in advanced cancers. The repertoire was sequenced with immunoSEQ multiplex PCR; TCRdb's copy has only in-frame clones and lacks some. The sample consists of 12,000 or so clones, 75% to 85% of them appearing once. Germline V gene lookup returns CDR1 GTSNPN and CDR2 SVGIG (reference sequence). This CDR3 is built from 13 residues. Trimming removed 0 bases from V and 7 bases from J; junction bases left unmatched: 3. The specimen comprised CD4+ or CD8+ T cells sorted from blood, sampled in a trial of the OX40 agonist ivuxolimab. The V call is TRBV30, the J call TRBJ2-7; TRBD2 agrees at 10 bases. This receptor was identified in an adult with an advanced solid tumor such as melanoma, head and neck, liver or kidney cancer. The DNA of the CDR3 is TGTGCCTGGAGTGTCGTAGCGGGGGGTGAGCAGTACTTC. Its translation is CAWSVVAGGEQYF.